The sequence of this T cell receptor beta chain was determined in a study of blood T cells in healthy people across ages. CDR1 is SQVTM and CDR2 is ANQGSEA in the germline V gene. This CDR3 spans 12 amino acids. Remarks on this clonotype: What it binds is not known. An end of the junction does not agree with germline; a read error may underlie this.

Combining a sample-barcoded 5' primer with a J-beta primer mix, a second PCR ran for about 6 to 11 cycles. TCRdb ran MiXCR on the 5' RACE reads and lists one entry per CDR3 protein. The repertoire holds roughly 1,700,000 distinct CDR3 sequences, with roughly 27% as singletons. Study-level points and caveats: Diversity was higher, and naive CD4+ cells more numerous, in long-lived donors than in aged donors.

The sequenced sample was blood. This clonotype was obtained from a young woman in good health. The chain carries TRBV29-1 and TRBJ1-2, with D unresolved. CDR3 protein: CSVEWRAYDYTF. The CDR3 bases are TGCAGCGTTGAATGGCGGGCCTATGACTACACCTTC. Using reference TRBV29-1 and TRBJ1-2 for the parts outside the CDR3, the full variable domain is SAVISQKPSRDICQRGTSLTIQCQVDSQVTMMFWYRQQPGQSLTLIATANQGSEATYESGFVIDKFPISRPNLTFSTLTVSNMSPEDSSIYLCSVEWRAYDYTFGSGTRLTVV.